A single sample is the source of the 30 T cell receptor beta chains below, sequenced in a study of low-dose radiotherapy and immunotherapy resistance in tumors. As to time point: after trial treatment. The treatment here: LDRT plus nivolumab, ipilimumab, low-dose cyclophosphamide and aspirin (RACIN trial). cDNA synthesis used a TRAV/TRBV-specific primer set for both chains. A roughly 20-cycle PCR with a constant-region primer and V-primer adapter amplified TCRs. TCRdb processed the reads anew with MiXCR; each CDR3 protein has one entry. The repertoire holds 95,000 to 100,000 distinct CDR3 sequences, with less than 25% as singletons. The sample consisted of PBMCs, taken after low-dose radiotherapy plus immunotherapy. The receptor source for this set is a male donor with prostate cancer.

This clonotype has at least ten counts. The chain recombines TRBV13 with TRBJ1-1; D might be TRBD1 (6 bases). The V end lost 2 bases, the J end lost 6 bases, and 13 bases lay between the germline ends. The CDR3 has 14 amino acids. Germline V gene sequence: CDR1 PRHDT, CDR2 FYEKMQ (reference sequence). The CDR3 region is CASSLMQGIPEAFF. As DNA, the CDR3 is TGTGCCAGCAGCTTAATGCAGGGGATCCCTGAAGCTTTCTTT.

This sequence joins TRBV5-8 and TRBJ1-3, with D unresolved. The germline V gene encodes CDR1 SGHTS and CDR2 YDEGEE. This CDR3 region has 13 residues. V lost 2 bases, J lost 7 bases, and 10 bases lay in between. The CDR3: CASSLQILNTIYF. DNA of the CDR3: TGTGCCAGCAGCTTACAGATCTTGAACACCATATATTTT.

This clonotype was seen at least ten times. The CDR3 nucleotides read TGTGCCAGCAGTTTTCTGCCCTCCGAGCAGTACTTC. This gives the protein CASSFLPSEQYF. This chain uses TRBV12-3 or TRBV12-4 with TRBJ2-7, with D hard to call. This CDR3 is built from 12 residues. Trimming stripped 3 bases from V and 6 bases from J, with 9 bases between.

This chain connects TRBV6-5 to TRBJ1-3, with D hard to call. With 7 bases removed from V and 0 bases from J, the gap between germline ends came to 13 bases. The CDR3 loop spans 15 amino acids. CDR1 MNHEY and CDR2 SVGAGI come from the germline V gene. The CDR3 loop reads CASKLSRDSGNTIYF. CDR3 coding DNA: TGTGCCAGCAAATTATCCCGGGACTCTGGAAACACCATATATTTT.

The sample holds many counts of this clonotype. The chain is built from TRBV5-6 and TRBJ2-7; D possibly matches TRBD1 or TRBD2 (5 bases each). The V gene lost 4 bases and the J gene lost 5 bases, with 13 bases spanning the gap. Per the germline V gene, CDR1 is SGHDT and CDR2 is YYEEEE. CDR3 length: 13 residues. CDR3 nucleotides: TGTGCCAGCAGCCGGTTGGGGGTACACGAGCAGTACTTC. Translating gives CASSRLGVHEQYF.

In this sample, this clonotype turned up many times. CDR3 nucleotide sequence: TGTGCCAGCAGACGACTCGGGACAGATTATGGCTACACCTTC. It encodes CASRRLGTDYGYTF. The gene calls are TRBV6-1 and TRBJ1-2; 7 bases match TRBD1. This CDR3 has 14 residues. Germline V gene sequence: CDR1 MNHNS, CDR2 SASEGT. V shed 6 bases and J 5 bases; nucleotides not matched to a gene: 9.

This clonotype was counted many times. J is TRBJ1-5 and V is TRBV30, with D possibly being TRBD1 (5 bases). The length of the CDR3 is 15 residues. V was shortened by 4 bases and J by 3 bases, with 16 bases between the two germline ends. CDR1 is GTSNPN and CDR2 is SVGIG in the germline V gene (reference sequence). The CDR3 nucleotides read TGTGCCTGGAAAGACGGGGCTGGGACCAATCAGCCCCAGCATTTT. This sequence encodes CAWKDGAGTNQPQHF.

The genes are TRBV20-1 and TRBJ1-4; TRBD1 matches 7 bases. The CDR3 is made up of 16 amino acids. Germline CDR1 reads DFQATT; CDR2 reads SNEGSKA (reference sequence). The trim removed 3 bases at V and 6 bases at J, leaving 13 bases unmatched. The CDR3 coding sequence is TGCAGTGCTAGGCCACAAATGGGGGGACAGTATGAAAAACTGTTTTTT. It codes for CSARPQMGGQYEKLFF.

This clonotype was recorded many times. This chain connects TRBV11-2 to TRBJ2-1, with D tentatively TRBD1 or TRBD2 (6 bases each). The CDR3 consists of 14 residues. The V gene's germline CDR1 is SGHAT and CDR2 FQNNGV. Trimming stripped 2 bases from V and 4 bases from J, with 9 bases between. The CDR3 spells CASSLTGAYNEQFF. The CDR3 DNA reads as TGTGCCAGCAGCTTAACGGGGGCATACAATGAGCAGTTCTTC. Full variable domain (missing parts from reference TRBV11-2 and TRBJ2-1): EAGVAQSPRYKIIEKRQSVAFWCNPISGHATLYWYQQILGQGPKLLIQFQNNGVVDDSQLPKDRFSAERLKGVDSTLKIQPAKLEDSAVYLCASSLTGAYNEQFFGPGTRLTVL.

This clonotype was detected many times. The rearrangement joins TRBV19 to TRBJ2-4; D unclear. Germline V gene lookup returns CDR1 LNHDA and CDR2 SQIVND (reference sequence). This CDR3 is built from 14 residues. V was cut by 6 bases and J by 2 bases, with 11 bases left in between. The CDR3 reads CASRPPLTKNIQYF. The CDR3 DNA is TGTGCCAGTAGACCACCCCTGACCAAAAACATTCAGTACTTC.

Many counts were recorded for this clonotype. The rearrangement links TRBV19 to TRBJ1-1; D may be TRBD1 (5 bases). This CDR3 is built from 15 residues. Germline V lookup: CDR1 LNHDA, CDR2 SQIVND (reference sequence). Trimming took off 0 bases at V and 5 bases at J, with 13 bases between the two ends. The CDR3 sequence is CASSIDAGRGTEAFF. In nucleotides, the CDR3 is TGTGCCAGTAGTATAGACGCAGGGCGAGGAACTGAAGCTTTCTTT.

V gene TRBV6-6 combines with J gene TRBJ2-5; 7 bases map to TRBD2. CDR3 length: 13 residues. Losses at the gene ends were 4 bases for V and 7 bases for J; bases not matched to a gene: 6. Germline CDR1 reads MNHNY; CDR2 reads SVGAGI (reference sequence). The CDR3 nucleotides read TGTGCCAGCAGTTTCGAGGGAGGGAGGACCCAGTACTTC. Amino acids: CASSFEGGRTQYF.

This clonotype was observed once. Given a far larger clone just one base away, this is likely a sequencing read error. The gene calls are TRBV13 and TRBJ2-7; 14 nucleotides match TRBD2. The CDR3 runs to 15 residues. CDR1 is PRHDT and CDR2 is FYEKMQ in the germline V gene (reference sequence). V shed 6 bases and J 7 bases; nucleotides not matched to a gene: 8. The CDR3 loop is CASRPGTSGGHEQYF. The CDR3, as DNA: TGTGCCAGCAGACCCGGGACTAGCGGGGGTCATGAGCAGTACTTC.

The sample holds many counts of this clonotype. The chain links TRBV10-3 to TRBJ2-3, with TRBD2 matching over 7 bases. The CDR3 is 12 residues long. V trimming: 8 bases; J trimming: 4 bases; junction bases outside the gene matches: 3. Germline CDR1 ENHRY, CDR2 SYGVKD. CDR3 loop: CAIQGGPDTQYF. The CDR3 DNA reads as TGTGCCATCCAGGGAGGGCCAGATACGCAGTATTTT.

This clonotype was detected a few times. A single base is all that separates this from a far larger clone, so a read error is likely. The chain joins TRBV6-5 to TRBJ2-1; TRBD1 matches at 11 bases. The CDR3 contains 15 residues. The junction had 11 bases not matched to a gene; V was cut back by 6 bases and J by 10 bases. Germline values: CDR1 MNHEY, CDR2 SVGAGI. This CDR3 is CASSPSWTGGREQFF. DNA for the CDR3: TGTGCCAGCAGCCCATCCTGGACAGGGGGCAGGGAGCAGTTCTTC.

In its sample, this clonotype was seen many times. Here the CDR3 DNA reads TGTGCCTGGAGTGTACCAGGGGCAGAGACCCAGTACTTC. Amino acids: CAWSVPGAETQYF. The chain combines TRBV30 with TRBJ2-5; the D gene is possibly TRBD1 (6 bases). The V end lost 0 bases, the J end lost 4 bases, and 9 bases lay between the germline ends. Germline assignment: CDR1 GTSNPN and CDR2 SVGIG (reference sequence). The CDR3 consists of 13 residues.

As concerns this clonotype: A far bigger clonotype differs at one base, so this is likely a read error. The chain is built from TRBV11-2 and TRBJ1-1; D not resolved. Trimming stripped 3 bases from V and 8 bases from J, with 10 bases between. CDR1 SGHAT and CDR2 FQNNGV come from the germline V gene. CDR3 length: 12 residues. This CDR3 is CASSLWTFEAFF. The CDR3 DNA follows: TGTGCCAGCAGCTTGTGGACGTTCGAAGCTTTCTTT.

This clonotype came up many times. This chain joins TRBV2 and TRBJ1-5; D remains ambiguous. Trimming removed 6 bases from V and 7 bases from J, with 16 bases in between. Germline CDR1 and CDR2: SNHLY and FYNNEI. The CDR3 runs 14 residues. The CDR3 sequence is CASSDGPPSQPQHF. The DNA for the CDR3 is TGTGCCAGCAGCGACGGGCCCCCATCCCAGCCCCAGCATTTT. Full variable domain (rest looked up from reference TRBV2 and TRBJ1-5): EPEVTQTPSHQVTQMGQEVILRCVPISNHLYFYWYRQILGQKVEFLVSFYNNEISEKSEIFDDQFSVERPDGSNFTLKIRSTKLEDSAMYFCASSDGPPSQPQHFGDGTRLSIL.

There are many counts of this clonotype. This sequence joins TRBV20-1 and TRBJ1-4; D perhaps matches TRBD1 (5 bases). Per the germline V gene, CDR1 is DFQATT and CDR2 is SNEGSKA (reference sequence). The CDR3 runs to 13 residues. Between the trimmed V and J ends, which lost 6 bases and 3 bases, there was a span of 11 bases. DNA of the CDR3: TGCAGTGCGTGGACACCTTCTAATGAAAAACTGTTTTTT. This codes for CSAWTPSNEKLFF.

This clonotype occurred many times. The rearrangement links TRBV29-1 to TRBJ1-5; D remains unclear. The V end was cut by 4 bases, the J end by 3 bases, with 7 bases between. This CDR3 is built from 12 residues. Per the germline V gene, CDR1 is SQVTM and CDR2 is ANQGSEA. The CDR3 here is CSVGGHNQPQHF. The CDR3 DNA is TGCAGCGTTGGTGGCCACAATCAGCCCCAGCATTTT.

This clonotype came up many times. The CDR3 is CASSEADRGDYEQYF. CDR3 DNA sequence: TGTGCCAGCAGTGAAGCGGACAGGGGAGACTACGAGCAGTACTTC. The chain combines TRBV2 with TRBJ2-7; 9 bases line up with TRBD1. V dropped 0 bases and J dropped 3; count of bases not matched to a gene: 3. The CDR3 spans 15 residues. Germline assignment: CDR1 SNHLY and CDR2 FYNNEI.

This clonotype was detected ten times or more. The chain couples TRBV4-1 to TRBJ2-2; no reliable D call. This CDR3 spans 12 amino acids. The V and J ends lost 3 bases and 7 bases respectively, with 6 bases between them. CDR1 MGHRA and CDR2 YSYEKL come from the germline V gene. The CDR3 DNA reads TGCGCCAGCAGCCACCCTAGCGGGGAGCTGTTTTTT. Amino acid sequence: CASSHPSGELFF.

This clonotype was seen at least ten times. The rearrangement joins TRBV20-1 to TRBJ2-3, with D tentatively TRBD1 (6 bases). Germline assignment: CDR1 DFQATT and CDR2 SNEGSKA (reference sequence). The CDR3 length is 12 residues. Trimming shortened V by 6 bases and J by 9 bases, and 16 bases separated the two germline ends. The CDR3 sequence: CSARAGTGTQYF. The DNA for the CDR3 is TGCAGTGCCAGGGCCGGAACAGGGACGCAGTATTTT.

This clonotype showed up just a few times. This likely reflects a read error, since a far larger clone is one base away. The CDR3 reads CAISDGTDDEQYF. CDR3 in DNA: TGTGCCATCAGTGATGGGACAGACGACGAGCAGTACTTC. The chain uses TRBV27 and TRBJ2-7, with TRBD1 identical over 7 bases. The CDR3 runs to 13 residues. Looked up from germline, CDR1 is MNHEY and CDR2 is SMNVEV (reference sequence).

This rearrangement joins TRBV5-1 to TRBJ2-5; 8 bases align to TRBD2. V was clipped by 4 bases and J by 0 bases; unmatched bases: 2. The CDR3 covers 14 residues. The germline CDR1 and CDR2 sequences are SGHRS and YFSETQ. The CDR3 DNA follows: TGCGCCAGCAGCGCGACTAGCGACCAAGAGACCCAGTACTTC. Translating gives CASSATSDQETQYF.

This clonotype was seen ten or more times. CDR3 DNA: TGTGCCAGCAGTTCTCTTTGGGGCGTGGGTGGCTACACCTTC. Protein sequence: CASSSLWGVGGYTF. The genes are TRBV2 and TRBJ1-2, with D possibly being TRBD1 (5 bases). The V and J ends lost 5 bases and 7 bases respectively, with 17 bases between them. This CDR3 is 14 amino acids long. CDR1 is SNHLY and CDR2 is FYNNEI in the germline V gene.

The V and J genes are TRBV20-1 and TRBJ2-1; TRBD2 matches at 13 bases. This CDR3 spans 15 amino acids. Germline V CDR1 and CDR2: DFQATT, SNEGSKA (reference sequence). V lost 5 bases and J lost 8; bases outside the gene matches: 9. The CDR3 loop reads CSAGGLAGEWDEQFF. In nucleotides, the CDR3 is TGCAGTGCTGGAGGACTAGCGGGGGAGTGGGATGAGCAGTTCTTC.

This clonotype has a count of ten or more. The chain carries TRBV29-1 and TRBJ1-3; 9 nucleotides agree with TRBD1. The ends lost 4 bases at V and 0 bases at J; junction bases unmatched: 4. The CDR3 is 15 residues long. Germline-derived CDR1 and CDR2 are SQVTM and ANQGSEA. The CDR3 DNA sequence: TGCAGCGTTGCTCCGGGACAGGGCTCTGGAAACACCATATATTTT. Protein: CSVAPGQGSGNTIYF.

This clonotype was detected ten times or more. J is TRBJ1-5 and V is TRBV6-1; D call uncertain. Germline V lookup: CDR1 MNHNS, CDR2 SASEGT. Trimming removed 2 bases at V and 5 bases at J, with 13 bases between. The CDR3 runs to 15 residues. This chain's CDR3 is CASSESREFYQPQHF. The DNA for the CDR3 is TGTGCCAGCAGTGAATCGAGGGAGTTTTATCAGCCCCAGCATTTT.

Points on this clonotype: The limits of the CDR3 on the DNA are not certain, so only TCRdb's listed CDR3 is given. The rearrangement uses TRBV4-2 and TRBJ1-4. The CDR3 numbers 14 amino acids, ends counted. Germline CDR1 reads LGHNA; CDR2 reads YNFKEQ. CDR3: CASSHGPKEKLFFF.